The 12 T cell receptor beta chains given below trace back to one sample, sequenced in a study of control samples from healthy donors and cancer patients. The assay was immunoSEQ multiplex PCR, and TCRdb's table has in-frame clones only and misses some. Of over 100,000 clones in the sample, roughly 90% were seen once. Sample: blood. The receptors come from a woman aged 50 to 60 in good health.

The rearrangement uses TRBV7-7 and TRBJ2-1; D is unresolved. V gave up 5 bases and J gave up 0 bases, with 14 bases separating them. The CDR3 is 16 residues long. Per the germline V gene, CDR1 is SSHAT and CDR2 is FNYEAQ (reference sequence). The CDR3 coding sequence is TGTGCCAGCAGCCCCGGCTCCGTTAGCTCCTACAATGAGCAGTTCTTC. Its protein is CASSPGSVSSYNEQFF. Combining the CDR3 with reference TRBV7-7 and TRBJ2-1 gives the whole variable domain GAGVSQSPRYKVTKRGQDVTLRCDPISSHATLYWYQQALGQGPEFLTYFNYEAQPDKSGLPSDRFSAERPEGSISTLTIQRTEQRDSAMYRCASSPGSVSSYNEQFFGPGTRLTVL.

In DNA form, the CDR3 reads TGTGCCAGTACCCAGGGGTATGGGATTCAGCCCCAGCATTTT. Encoded protein: CASTQGYGIQPQHF. The chain links TRBV19 to TRBJ1-5, with D possibly TRBD1 on 6 matching bases. The V end was cut by 7 bases, the J end by 6 bases, with 16 bases between. The CDR3 loop spans 14 amino acids. Germline lookup yields CDR1 LNHDA and CDR2 SQIVND (reference sequence).

The chain is built from TRBV3-1 (or the pseudogene TRBV3-2) and TRBJ2-7; perhaps TRBD2 as D (6 bases). This CDR3 has 16 residues. The V and J ends lost 4 bases and 3 bases respectively, with 19 bases between them. The germline V gene encodes CDR1 LGHDT and CDR2 YNNKEL (reference sequence). This CDR3 reads CASSLQDILGGYEQYV. In nucleotides, the CDR3 is TGTGCCAGCAGCCTCCAGGACATTCTCGGGGGCTACGAGCAGTACGTC.

V is TRBV10-3 and J is TRBJ1-4, with TRBD1 matching over 8 bases. Germline loops: CDR1 ENHRY, CDR2 SYGVKD. This CDR3 is built from 16 residues. The V segment lost 4 bases and the J segment 6 bases; nucleotides outside the gene matches: 10. The CDR3 nucleotides are TGTGCCATCAGTGCCAGGGGGCAAAAGTGGGATGAAAAACTGTTTTTT. This encodes CAISARGQKWDEKLFF.

CDR3 in DNA: TGTGCCATCAGTGAGCCCGGGGGACAGGGTGGCCACGAGCAGTACTTC. Translation: CAISEPGGQGGHEQYF. V and J are TRBV10-3 and TRBJ2-7; 9 nucleotides line up with TRBD1. Germline V lookup: CDR1 ENHRY, CDR2 SYGVKD. CDR3 size: 16 residues. V lost 2 bases, J lost 5 bases, and 10 bases stayed unmatched.

CDR3 coding DNA: TGTGCCAGCAGCCCCCCTGGGCTTAGTCAGCCCCAGCATTTT. Its protein product is CASSPPGLSQPQHF. The chain has TRBV9 and TRBJ1-5; D is ambiguous. Trimming removed 4 bases from V and 6 bases from J, with 14 bases in between. Per the germline V gene, CDR1 is SGDLS and CDR2 is YYNGEE. CDR3 length: 14 residues. The variable domain in full, with the rest retrieved from reference TRBV9 and TRBJ1-5, is DSGVTQTPKHLITATGQRVTLRCSPRSGDLSVYWYQQSLDQGLQFLIQYYNGEERAKGNILERFSAQQFPDLHSELNLSSLELGDSALYFCASSPPGLSQPQHFGDGTRLSIL.

The chain recombines TRBV19 with TRBJ1-2; D possibly corresponds to TRBD1 (5 bases). This CDR3 contains 13 residues. V was pared by 3 bases and J by 4 bases, with 9 bases between. Per germline, CDR1 LNHDA and CDR2 SQIVND (reference sequence). The CDR3 DNA follows: TGTGCCAGTAGTATTGTGGGGGGCTATGGCTACACCTTC. Translated, it gives CASSIVGGYGYTF. Based on the CDR3 plus reference TRBV19 and TRBJ1-2, the full variable domain is DGGITQSPKYLFRKEGQNVTLSCEQNLNHDAMYWYRQDPGQGLRLIYYSQIVNDFQKGDIAEGYSVSREKKESFPLTVTSAQKNPTAFYLCASSIVGGYGYTFGSGTRLTVV.

The chain uses TRBV11-2 and TRBJ2-3; D is perhaps TRBD1 or TRBD2 (5 bases each). V lost 5 bases, J lost 0 bases, and 15 bases lay in between. CDR1 and CDR2 (germline): SGHAT, FQNNGV. The CDR3 extends over 16 amino acids. The CDR3 spells CASSPLGGGSTDTQYF. CDR3 bases: TGTGCCAGCAGCCCTCTCGGTGGGGGTAGCACAGATACGCAGTATTTT.

CDR3 nucleotides: TGTGCCAGCAGCTTACGGGCAGCCGCGATCGGAAATTCTGGGGCCAACGTCCTGACTTTC. Its protein is CASSLRAAAIGNSGANVLTF. This chain uses TRBV7-3 with TRBJ2-6; no clear D. Trimming took 2 bases from V and 1 from J, leaving 21 bases between them. The germline V gene encodes CDR1 SGHTA and CDR2 FQGTGA. The CDR3 has 20 residues.

The chain is built from TRBV4-2 and TRBJ2-5, with 7 nucleotides matching TRBD2. Trimming took 0 bases from V and 5 from J; bases not matched to a gene: 15. Germline V gene data show CDR1 as LGHNA and CDR2 as YNFKEQ. The CDR3 is 18 residues long. The CDR3 is CASSQEGVTAGRWETQYF. The CDR3, as DNA: TGTGCCAGCAGCCAAGAGGGGGTTACAGCGGGAAGGTGGGAGACCCAGTACTTC.

This chain connects TRBV5-1 to TRBJ1-2; D remains ambiguous. The CDR3 covers 11 residues. Germline V gives CDR1 SGHRS, CDR2 YFSETQ. Trimming left V 8 bases short and J 5 bases short, with 10 bases between. In nucleotides, the CDR3 is TGCGCCAGTACTGACGGGTATGGCTACACCTTC. Protein sequence: CASTDGYGYTF.

The gene calls are TRBV25-1 and TRBJ1-4; the D is unclear. Trimming took off 2 bases at V and 3 bases at J, with 10 bases between the two ends. Germline V gene lookup returns CDR1 MGHDK and CDR2 SYGVNS. The length of the CDR3 is 15 residues. In DNA form, the CDR3 reads TGTGCCAGCAGTGAACAGGAGGGAGCTAATGAAAAACTGTTTTTT. Amino acids: CASSEQEGANEKLFF.